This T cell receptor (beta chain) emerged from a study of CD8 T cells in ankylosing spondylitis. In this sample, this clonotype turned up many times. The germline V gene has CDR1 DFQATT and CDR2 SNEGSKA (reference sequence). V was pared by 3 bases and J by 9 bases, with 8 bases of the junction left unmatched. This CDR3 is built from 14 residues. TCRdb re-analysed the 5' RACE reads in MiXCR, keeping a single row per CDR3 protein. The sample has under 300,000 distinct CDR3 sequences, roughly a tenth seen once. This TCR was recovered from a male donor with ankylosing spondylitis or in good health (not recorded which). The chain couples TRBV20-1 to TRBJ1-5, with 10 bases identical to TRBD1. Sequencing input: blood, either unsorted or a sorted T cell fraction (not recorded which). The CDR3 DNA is TGCAGTGCTAGCCCCGGACAGGGGGTGAGGCCCCAGCATTTT. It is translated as CSASPGQGVRPQHF.